This entry describes one T cell receptor beta chain. Its target is not known. The data derive from a study of T cell repertoires in cytomegalovirus infection. Study in general: Both a matching HLA type and CMV infection were indicated by public TCR beta signatures. Study-wide points: Predominance within the ex vivo response was attributable to HLA-C-restricted CMV-specific TCR beta clonotypes. Of the TCR beta families, the public ones yielded a cumulative frequency that identified carriers of CMV plus the relevant HLA.

CDR3 length: 15 amino acids. CDR1 and CDR2 from the germline V gene are KGHSH and LQKENI. V was trimmed by 5 bases and J by 5 bases, leaving 16 bases between them. A single record per CDR3 protein comes from TCRdb applying MiXCR to the reads. Here the sample spans roughly 500,000 distinct CDR3 sequences, around 10% being singletons. This clonotype was obtained from a human donor in good health (CMV status not recorded). Some clones in this sample may be carry-over from other donors' samples. The sequencing sample was made of PBMCs. This chain connects TRBV18 to TRBJ1-5; D may be TRBD1 (5 bases). CDR3 sequence reads: CASSSSLDKYQPQHF. As DNA, the CDR3 is TGTGCCAGCTCATCATCTCTGGACAAGTATCAGCCCCAGCATTTT.